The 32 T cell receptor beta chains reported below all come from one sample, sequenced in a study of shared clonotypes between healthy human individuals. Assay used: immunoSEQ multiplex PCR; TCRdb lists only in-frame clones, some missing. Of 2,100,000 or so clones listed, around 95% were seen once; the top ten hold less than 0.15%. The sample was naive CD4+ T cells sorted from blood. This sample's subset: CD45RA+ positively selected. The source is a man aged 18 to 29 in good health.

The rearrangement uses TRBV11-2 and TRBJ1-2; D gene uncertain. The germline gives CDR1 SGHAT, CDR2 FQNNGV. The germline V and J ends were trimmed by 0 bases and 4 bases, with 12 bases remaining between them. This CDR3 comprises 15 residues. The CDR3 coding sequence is TGTGCCAGCAGCTTAGAAGGTACCCGCCTCTATGGCTACACCTTC. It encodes CASSLEGTRLYGYTF.

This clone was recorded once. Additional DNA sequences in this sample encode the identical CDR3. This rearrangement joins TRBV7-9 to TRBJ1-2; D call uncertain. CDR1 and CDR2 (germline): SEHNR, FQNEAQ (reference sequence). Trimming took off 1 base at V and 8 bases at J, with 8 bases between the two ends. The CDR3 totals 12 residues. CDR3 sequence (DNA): TGTGCCAGCAGCTTAGAACTATCCGGCTACACCTTC. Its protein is CASSLELSGYTF.

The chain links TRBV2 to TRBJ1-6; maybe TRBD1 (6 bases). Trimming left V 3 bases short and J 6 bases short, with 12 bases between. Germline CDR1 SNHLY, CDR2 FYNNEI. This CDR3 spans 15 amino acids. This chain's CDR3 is CASSDRGGGNSPLHF. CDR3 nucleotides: TGTGCCAGCAGTGACAGGGGTGGAGGTAATTCACCCCTCCACTTT.

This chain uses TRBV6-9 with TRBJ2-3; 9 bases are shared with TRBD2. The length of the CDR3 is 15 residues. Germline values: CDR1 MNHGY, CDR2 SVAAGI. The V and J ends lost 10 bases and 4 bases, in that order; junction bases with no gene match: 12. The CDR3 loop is CAILPGTSYPDTQYF. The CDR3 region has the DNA TGTGCCATCCTCCCTGGGACTAGCTATCCAGATACGCAGTATTTT.

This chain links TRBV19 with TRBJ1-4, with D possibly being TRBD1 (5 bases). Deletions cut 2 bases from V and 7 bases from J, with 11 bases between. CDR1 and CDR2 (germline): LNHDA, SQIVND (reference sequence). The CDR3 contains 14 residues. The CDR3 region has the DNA TGTGCCAGTAGTATACGAGGGGATGGTGAAAAACTGTTTTTT. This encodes CASSIRGDGEKLFF. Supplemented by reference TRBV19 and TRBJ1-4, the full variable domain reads DGGITQSPKYLFRKEGQNVTLSCEQNLNHDAMYWYRQDPGQGLRLIYYSQIVNDFQKGDIAEGYSVSREKKESFPLTVTSAQKNPTAFYLCASSIRGDGEKLFFGSGTQLSVL.

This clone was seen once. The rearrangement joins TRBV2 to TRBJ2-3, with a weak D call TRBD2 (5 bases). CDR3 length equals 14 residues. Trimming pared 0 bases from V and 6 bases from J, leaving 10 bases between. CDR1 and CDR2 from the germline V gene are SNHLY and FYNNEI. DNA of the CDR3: TGTGCCAGCAGTGAAGCGCGGACTGTGGATACGCAGTATTTT. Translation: CASSEARTVDTQYF. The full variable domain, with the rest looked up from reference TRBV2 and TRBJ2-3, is EPEVTQTPSHQVTQMGQEVILRCVPISNHLYFYWYRQILGQKVEFLVSFYNNEISEKSEIFDDQFSVERPDGSNFTLKIRSTKLEDSAMYFCASSEARTVDTQYFGPGTRLTVL.

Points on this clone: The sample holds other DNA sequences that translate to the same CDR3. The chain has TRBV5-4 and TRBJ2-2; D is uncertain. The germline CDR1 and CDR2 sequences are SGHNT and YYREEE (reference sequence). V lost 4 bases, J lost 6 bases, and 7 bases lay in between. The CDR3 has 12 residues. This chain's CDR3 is CASSPVAGELFF. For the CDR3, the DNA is TGTGCCAGCAGCCCGGTTGCCGGGGAGCTGTTTTTT.

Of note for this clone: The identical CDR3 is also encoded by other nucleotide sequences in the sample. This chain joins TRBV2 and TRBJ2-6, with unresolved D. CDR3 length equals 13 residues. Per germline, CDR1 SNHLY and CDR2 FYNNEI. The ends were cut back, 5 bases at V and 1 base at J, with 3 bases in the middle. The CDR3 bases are TGTGCCAGCAGTACTTCTGGGGCCAACGTCCTGACTTTC. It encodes CASSTSGANVLTF.

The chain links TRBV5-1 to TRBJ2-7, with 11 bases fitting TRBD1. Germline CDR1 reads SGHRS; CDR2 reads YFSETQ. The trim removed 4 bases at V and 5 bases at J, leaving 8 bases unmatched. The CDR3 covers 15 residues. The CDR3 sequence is CASSPSGQGVHEQYF. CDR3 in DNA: TGCGCCAGCAGCCCTTCGGGACAGGGGGTACACGAGCAGTACTTC.

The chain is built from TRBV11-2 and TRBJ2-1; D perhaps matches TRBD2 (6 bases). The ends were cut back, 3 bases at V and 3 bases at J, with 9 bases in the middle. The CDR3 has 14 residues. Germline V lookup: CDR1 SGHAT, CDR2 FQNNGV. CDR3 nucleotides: TGTGCCAGCAGCTTCACTAGCCTCTACAATGAGCAGTTCTTC. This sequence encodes CASSFTSLYNEQFF.

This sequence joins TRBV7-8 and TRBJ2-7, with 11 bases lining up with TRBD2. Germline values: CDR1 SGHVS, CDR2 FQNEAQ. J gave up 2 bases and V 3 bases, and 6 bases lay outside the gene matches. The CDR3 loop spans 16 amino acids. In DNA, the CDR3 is TGTGCCAGCAGCTTTGGGGGACTAGCGGTAACCTACGAGCAGTACTTC. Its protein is CASSFGGLAVTYEQYF.

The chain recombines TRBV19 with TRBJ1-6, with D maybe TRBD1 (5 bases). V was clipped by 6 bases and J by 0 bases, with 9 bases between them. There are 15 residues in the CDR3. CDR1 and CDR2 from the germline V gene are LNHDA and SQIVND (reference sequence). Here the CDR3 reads CASSAGSSYNSPLHF. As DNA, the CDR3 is TGTGCCAGTAGCGCAGGGAGCTCCTATAATTCACCCCTCCACTTT.

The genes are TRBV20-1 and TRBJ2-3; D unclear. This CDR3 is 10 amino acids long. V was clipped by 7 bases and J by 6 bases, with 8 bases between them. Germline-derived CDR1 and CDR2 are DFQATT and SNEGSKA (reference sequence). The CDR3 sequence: CSGAVDTQYF. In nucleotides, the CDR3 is TGCAGTGGGGCGGTGGATACGCAGTATTTT.

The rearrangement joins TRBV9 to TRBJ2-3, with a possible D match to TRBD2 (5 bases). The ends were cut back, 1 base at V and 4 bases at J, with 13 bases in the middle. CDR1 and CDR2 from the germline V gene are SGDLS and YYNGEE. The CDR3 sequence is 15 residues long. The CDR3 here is CASSVTLGEADTQYF. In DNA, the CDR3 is TGTGCCAGCAGCGTAACGCTCGGGGAAGCAGATACGCAGTATTTT.

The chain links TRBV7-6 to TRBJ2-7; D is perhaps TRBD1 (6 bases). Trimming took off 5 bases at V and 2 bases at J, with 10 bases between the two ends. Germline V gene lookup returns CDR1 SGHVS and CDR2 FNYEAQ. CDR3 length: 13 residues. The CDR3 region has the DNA TGTGCCAGCAGCAATGGGGGCCCCTACGAGCAGTACTTC. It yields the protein CASSNGGPYEQYF.

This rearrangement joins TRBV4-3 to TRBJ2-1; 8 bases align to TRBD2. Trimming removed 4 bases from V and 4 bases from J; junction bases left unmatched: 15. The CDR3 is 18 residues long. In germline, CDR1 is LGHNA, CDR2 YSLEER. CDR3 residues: CASSRNYPSGGNYNEQFF. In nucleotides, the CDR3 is TGCGCCAGCAGCCGAAATTACCCGAGCGGGGGTAATTACAATGAGCAGTTCTTC.

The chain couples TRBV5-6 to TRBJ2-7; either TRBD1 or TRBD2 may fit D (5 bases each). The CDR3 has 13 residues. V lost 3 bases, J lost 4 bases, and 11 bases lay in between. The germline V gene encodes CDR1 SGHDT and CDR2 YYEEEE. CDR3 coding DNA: TGTGCCAGCAGCTCCCAGGGAGCTTACGAGCAGTACTTC. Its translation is CASSSQGAYEQYF. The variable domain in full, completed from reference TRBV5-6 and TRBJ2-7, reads DAGVTQSPTHLIKTRGQQVTLRCSPKSGHDTVSWYQQALGQGPQFIFQYYEEEERQRGNFPDRFSGHQFPNYSSELNVNALLLGDSALYLCASSSQGAYEQYFGPGTRLTVT.

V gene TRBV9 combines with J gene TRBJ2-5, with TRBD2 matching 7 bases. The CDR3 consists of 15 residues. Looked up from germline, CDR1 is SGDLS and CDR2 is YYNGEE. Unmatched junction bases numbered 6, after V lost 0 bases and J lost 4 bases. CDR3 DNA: TGTGCCAGCAGCGTAGGGGGGGGAACGAGAGAGACCCAGTACTTC. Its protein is CASSVGGGTRETQYF.

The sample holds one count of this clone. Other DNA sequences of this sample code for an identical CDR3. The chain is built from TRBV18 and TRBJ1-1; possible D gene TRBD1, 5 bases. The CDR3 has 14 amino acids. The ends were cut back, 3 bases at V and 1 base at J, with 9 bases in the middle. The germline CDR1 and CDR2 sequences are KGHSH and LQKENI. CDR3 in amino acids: CASSPGGANTEAFF. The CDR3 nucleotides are TGTGCCAGCTCACCTGGCGGGGCGAACACTGAAGCTTTCTTT.

The CDR3: CASSQDTSYNEQFF. CDR3 nucleotides: TGCGCCAGCAGCCAAGACACTAGTTACAATGAGCAGTTCTTC. The chain uses TRBV4-3 and TRBJ2-1, with a weak D call TRBD2 (5 bases). V lost 0 bases and J 4 bases, leaving 7 bases between the germline ends. The CDR3 runs 14 residues. Germline CDR1 is LGHNA and CDR2 is YSLEER.

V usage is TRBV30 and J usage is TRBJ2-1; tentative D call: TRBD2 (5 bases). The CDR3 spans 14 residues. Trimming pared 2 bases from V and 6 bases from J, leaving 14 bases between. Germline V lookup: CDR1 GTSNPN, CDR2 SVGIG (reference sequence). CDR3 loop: CAWSMSSRLNEQFF. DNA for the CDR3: TGTGCCTGGAGTATGTCTAGCAGGCTCAATGAGCAGTTCTTC. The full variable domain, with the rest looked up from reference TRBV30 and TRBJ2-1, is SQTIHQWPATLVQPVGSPLSLECTVEGTSNPNLYWYRQAAGRGLQLLFYSVGIGQISSEVPQNLSASRPQDRQFILSSKKLLLSDSGFYLCAWSMSSRLNEQFFGPGTRLTVL.

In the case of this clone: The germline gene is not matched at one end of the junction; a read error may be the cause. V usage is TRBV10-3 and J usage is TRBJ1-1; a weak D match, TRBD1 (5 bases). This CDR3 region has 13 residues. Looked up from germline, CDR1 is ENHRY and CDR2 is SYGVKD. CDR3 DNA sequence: TGTGCCCTCAGTCCAGGGTCGAACACTGAAGCTTTCTTT. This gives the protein CALSPGSNTEAFF.

The CDR3 loop reads CASSGQDRETQYF. CDR3 sequence (DNA): TGTGCCAGCTCAGGACAGGATCGGGAGACCCAGTACTTC. The gene calls are TRBV18 and TRBJ2-5; 7 positions agree with TRBD1. V dropped 5 bases and J dropped 5; count of bases not matched to a gene: 5. CDR1 KGHSH and CDR2 LQKENI come from the germline V gene. This CDR3 is 13 amino acids long.

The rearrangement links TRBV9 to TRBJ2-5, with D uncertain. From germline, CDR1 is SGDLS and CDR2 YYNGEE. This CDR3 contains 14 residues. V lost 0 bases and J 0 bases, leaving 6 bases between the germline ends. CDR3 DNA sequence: TGTGCCAGCAGCGTAGCGGCCAACCAAGAGACCCAGTACTTC. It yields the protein CASSVAANQETQYF. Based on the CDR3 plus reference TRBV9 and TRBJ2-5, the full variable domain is DSGVTQTPKHLITATGQRVTLRCSPRSGDLSVYWYQQSLDQGLQFLIQYYNGEERAKGNILERFSAQQFPDLHSELNLSSLELGDSALYFCASSVAANQETQYFGPGTRLLVL.

CDR3: CASSLEGGRDQPQHF. The CDR3 region has the DNA TGTGCCAGCAGCTTAGAAGGGGGACGGGATCAGCCCCAGCATTTT. The V and J genes are TRBV7-9 and TRBJ1-5; D is possibly TRBD1 (6 bases). The ends were cut back, 1 base at V and 5 bases at J, with 12 bases in the middle. CDR1 is SEHNR and CDR2 is FQNEAQ in the germline V gene (reference sequence). The CDR3 length is 15 residues.

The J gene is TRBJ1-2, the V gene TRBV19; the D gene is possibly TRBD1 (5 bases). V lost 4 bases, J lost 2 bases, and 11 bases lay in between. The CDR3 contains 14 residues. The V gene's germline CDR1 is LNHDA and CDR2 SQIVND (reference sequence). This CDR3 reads CASSRGLLNYGYTF. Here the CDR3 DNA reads TGTGCCAGTAGTAGGGGACTACTAAACTATGGCTACACCTTC.

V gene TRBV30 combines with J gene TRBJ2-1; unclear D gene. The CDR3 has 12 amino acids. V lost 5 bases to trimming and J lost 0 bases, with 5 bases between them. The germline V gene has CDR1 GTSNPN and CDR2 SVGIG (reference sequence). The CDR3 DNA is TGTGCCTGGTGGGACTCCTACAATGAGCAGTTCTTC. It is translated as CAWWDSYNEQFF.

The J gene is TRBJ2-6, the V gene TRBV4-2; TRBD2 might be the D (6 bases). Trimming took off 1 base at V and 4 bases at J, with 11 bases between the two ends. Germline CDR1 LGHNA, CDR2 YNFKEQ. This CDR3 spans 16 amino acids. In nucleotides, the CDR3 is TGTGCCAGCAGCCAAGCGGGAGTACTCGGGGCCAACGTCCTGACTTTC. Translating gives CASSQAGVLGANVLTF.

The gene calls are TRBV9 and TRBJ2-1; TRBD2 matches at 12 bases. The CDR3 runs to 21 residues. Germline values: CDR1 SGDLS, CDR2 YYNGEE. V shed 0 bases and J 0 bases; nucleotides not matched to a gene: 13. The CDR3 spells CASSVGGAGTSGRSSYNEQFF. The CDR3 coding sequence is TGTGCCAGCAGCGTAGGGGGCGCCGGGACTAGCGGGCGGAGCTCCTACAATGAGCAGTTCTTC.

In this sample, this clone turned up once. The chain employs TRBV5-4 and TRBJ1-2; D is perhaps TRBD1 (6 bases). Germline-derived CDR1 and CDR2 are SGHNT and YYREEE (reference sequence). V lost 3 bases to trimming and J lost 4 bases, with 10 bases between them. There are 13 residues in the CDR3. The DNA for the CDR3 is TGTGCCAGCAGCTGGGACAAGACCTATGGCTACACCTTC. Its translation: CASSWDKTYGYTF. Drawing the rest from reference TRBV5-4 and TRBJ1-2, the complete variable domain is ETGVTQSPTHLIKTRGQQVTLRCSSQSGHNTVSWYQQALGQGPQFIFQYYREEENGRGNFPPRFSGLQFPNYSSELNVNALELDDSALYLCASSWDKTYGYTFGSGTRLTVV.

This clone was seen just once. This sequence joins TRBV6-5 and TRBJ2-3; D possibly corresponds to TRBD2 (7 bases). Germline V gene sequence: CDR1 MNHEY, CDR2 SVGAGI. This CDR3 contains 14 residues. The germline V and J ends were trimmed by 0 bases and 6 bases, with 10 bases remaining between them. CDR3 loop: CASSYSGGLDTQYF. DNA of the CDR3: TGTGCCAGCAGTTACTCCGGGGGGCTGGATACGCAGTATTTT.

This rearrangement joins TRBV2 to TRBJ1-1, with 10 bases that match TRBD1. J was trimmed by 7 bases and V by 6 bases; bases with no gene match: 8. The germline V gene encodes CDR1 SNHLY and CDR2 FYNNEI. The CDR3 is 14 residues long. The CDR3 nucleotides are TGTGCCAGCAGCACGGGACAGGGGCATTATGAAGCTTTCTTT. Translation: CASSTGQGHYEAFF.